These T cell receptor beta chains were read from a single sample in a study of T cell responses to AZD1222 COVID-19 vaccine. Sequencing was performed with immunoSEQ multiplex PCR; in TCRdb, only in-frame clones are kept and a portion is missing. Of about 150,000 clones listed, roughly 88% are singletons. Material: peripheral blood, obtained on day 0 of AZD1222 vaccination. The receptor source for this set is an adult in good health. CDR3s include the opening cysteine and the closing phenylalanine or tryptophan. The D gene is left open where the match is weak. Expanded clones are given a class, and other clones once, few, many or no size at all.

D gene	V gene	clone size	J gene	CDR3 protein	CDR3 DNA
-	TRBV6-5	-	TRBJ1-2	CASRVGGMDYGYTF	TGTGCCAGCAGGGTGGGAGGGATGGACTATGGCTACACCTTC
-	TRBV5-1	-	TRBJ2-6	CASSDRQIPSGANVLTF	TGCGCCAGCAGCGACAGGCAGATACCCTCTGGGGCCAACGTCCTGACTTTC
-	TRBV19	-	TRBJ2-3	CASSFRGAKDTQYF	TGTGCCAGTAGTTTCAGGGGTGCTAAAGATACGCAGTATTTT
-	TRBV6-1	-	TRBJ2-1	CASSEGGVVGNEQFF	TGTGCCAGCAGTGAAGGCGGGGTGGTAGGCAATGAGCAGTTCTTC
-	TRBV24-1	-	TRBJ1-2	CATSTTRDPRGHGYTF	TGTGCCACCAGTACAACCCGGGACCCCAGAGGCCATGGCTACACCTTC
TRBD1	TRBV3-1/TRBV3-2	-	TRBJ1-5	CASSQAGGLNQPQHF	TGTGCCAGCAGCCAAGCAGGGGGCCTAAATCAGCCCCAGCATTTT
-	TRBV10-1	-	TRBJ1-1	CVLRGRARTEAFF	TGCGTACTACGAGGGAGAGCGCGCACTGAAGCTTTCTTT
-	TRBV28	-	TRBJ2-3	CASSPLDTQYF	TGTGCCAGCAGCCCCCTGGATACGCAGTATTTT
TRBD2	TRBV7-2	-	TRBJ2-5	CASSSSGGARETQYF	TGTGCCAGCAGCTCTAGCGGGGGGGCGCGGGAGACCCAGTACTTC
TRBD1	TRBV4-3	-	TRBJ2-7	CASSQVTGGIYEQYF	TGCGCCAGCAGCCAAGTGACAGGGGGCATATACGAGCAGTACTTC
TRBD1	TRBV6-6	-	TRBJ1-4	CASSRSQGATNEKLFF	TGTGCCAGCAGCAGATCACAGGGGGCAACTAATGAAAAACTGTTTTTT
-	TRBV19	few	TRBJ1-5	CASSTGRDGDQHF	TGTGCCAGTAGTACGGGCCGGGACGGGGACCAGCATTTT
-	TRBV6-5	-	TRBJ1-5	CASSLQSSNQPQHF	TGTGCCAGCAGCTTGCAGAGTTCCAATCAGCCCCAGCATTTT
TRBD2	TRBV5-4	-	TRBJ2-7	CASSPGLAGEYSYEQYF	TGTGCCAGCAGCCCGGGACTAGCGGGGGAATATTCCTACGAGCAGTACTTC
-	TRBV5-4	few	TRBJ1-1	CASSSTGKGGQTEAFF	TGTGCCAGCAGCTCCACAGGGAAGGGGGGGCAGACTGAAGCTTTCTTT
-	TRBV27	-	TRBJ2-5	CASSLLGEETQYF	TGTGCCAGCAGTTTATTGGGGGAAGAGACCCAGTACTTC
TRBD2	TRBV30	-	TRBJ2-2	CASTSGGATGELFF	TGTGCCTCGACTAGCGGGGGGGCTACCGGGGAGCTGTTTTTT
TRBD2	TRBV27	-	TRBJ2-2	CASTLFGTSVGELFF	TGTGCCAGCACCCTTTTCGGGACTAGTGTCGGGGAGCTGTTTTTT